The clone carrying this TCR beta chain was counted between two and nine times. The junction and the germline gene differ at one end; a read error may be behind it. The authors ran a second PCR of about 7 to 12 cycles using a sample-barcoded 5' primer and a J-beta primer mix. Every cDNA was tagged by a template-switch adaptor with 12 random nucleotides. MiXCR was run by TCRdb on the 5' RACE reads, yielding one entry per CDR3 protein. The sample carries 1 million or so distinct CDR3 sequences, 25% recorded once. The germline gives CDR1 SGHRS, CDR2 YFSETQ. The CDR3 consists of 14 residues. The authors drew approximately 10 milliliters of peripheral blood from each donor. Per-sample PBMC isolation yielded at least 6.5 million cells. There were at least 5.5 micrograms of total RNA extracted from every sample. These data originate in a study of blood T cells in healthy people across ages. This same sample was also part of a study on T cells of mothers and their children.

The specimen sequenced was blood. This clonotype originated in a girl aged 2 to 10 in good health. V and J are TRBV5-1 and TRBJ2-4; tentative D call: TRBD1 (5 bases). In DNA form, the CDR3 reads TGCGCCGGCAGCTTATCAGGGTTCGAAAACATTCAGTACTTC. This sequence encodes CAGSLSGFENIQYF.